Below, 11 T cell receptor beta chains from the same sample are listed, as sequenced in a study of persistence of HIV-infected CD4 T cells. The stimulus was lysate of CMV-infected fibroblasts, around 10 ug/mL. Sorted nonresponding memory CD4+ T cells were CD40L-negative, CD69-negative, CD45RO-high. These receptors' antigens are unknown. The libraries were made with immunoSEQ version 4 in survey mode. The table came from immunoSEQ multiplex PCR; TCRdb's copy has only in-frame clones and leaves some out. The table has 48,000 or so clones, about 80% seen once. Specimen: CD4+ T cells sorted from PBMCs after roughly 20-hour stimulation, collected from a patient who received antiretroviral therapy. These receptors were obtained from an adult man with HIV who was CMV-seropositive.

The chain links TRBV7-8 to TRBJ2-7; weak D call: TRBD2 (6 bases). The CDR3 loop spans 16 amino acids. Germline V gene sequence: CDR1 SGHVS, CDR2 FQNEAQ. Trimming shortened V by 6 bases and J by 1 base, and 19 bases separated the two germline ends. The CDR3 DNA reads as TGTGCCAGCAGTCCTAAGAGTGGGACTGGATCCTACGAGCAGTACTTC. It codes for CASSPKSGTGSYEQYF.

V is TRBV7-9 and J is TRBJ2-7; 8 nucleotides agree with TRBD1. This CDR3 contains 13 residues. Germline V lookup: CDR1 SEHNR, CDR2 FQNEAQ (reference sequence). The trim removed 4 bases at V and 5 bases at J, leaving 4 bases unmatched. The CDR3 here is CASSSTGVHEQYF. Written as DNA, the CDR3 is TGTGCCAGCAGCTCGACAGGGGTCCACGAGCAGTACTTC.

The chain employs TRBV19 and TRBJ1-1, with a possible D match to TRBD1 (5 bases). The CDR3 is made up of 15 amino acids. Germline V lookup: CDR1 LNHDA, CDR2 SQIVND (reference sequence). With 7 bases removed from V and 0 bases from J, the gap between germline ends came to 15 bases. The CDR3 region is CASTPDWTLNTEAFF. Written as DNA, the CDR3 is TGTGCCAGTACCCCGGATTGGACACTGAACACTGAAGCTTTCTTT. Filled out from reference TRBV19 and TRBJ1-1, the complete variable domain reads DGGITQSPKYLFRKEGQNVTLSCEQNLNHDAMYWYRQDPGQGLRLIYYSQIVNDFQKGDIAEGYSVSREKKESFPLTVTSAQKNPTAFYLCASTPDWTLNTEAFFGQGTRLTVV.

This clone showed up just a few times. Here the CDR3 reads CASSSRTGINEKLFF. The CDR3, as DNA: TGTGCCAGCAGTTCCAGGACAGGTATCAATGAAAAACTGTTTTTT. This sequence joins TRBV27 and TRBJ1-4, with 7 bases lining up with TRBD1. Germline-derived CDR1 and CDR2 are MNHEY and SMNVEV (reference sequence). This CDR3 has 15 residues. Losses at the gene ends were 4 bases for V and 5 bases for J; bases not matched to a gene: 7. Full variable domain (missing parts from reference TRBV27 and TRBJ1-4): EAQVTQNPRYLITVTGKKLTVTCSQNMNHEYMSWYRQDPGLGLRQIYYSMNVEVTDKGDVPEGYKVSRKEKRNFPLILESPSPNQTSLYFCASSSRTGINEKLFFGSGTQLSVL.

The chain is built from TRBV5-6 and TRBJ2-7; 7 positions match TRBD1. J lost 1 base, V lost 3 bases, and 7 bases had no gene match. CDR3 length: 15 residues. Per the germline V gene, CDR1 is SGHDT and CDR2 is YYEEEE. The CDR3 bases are TGTGCCAGCAGCTCCCTGGGGACAGCTTCCTACGAGCAGTACTTC. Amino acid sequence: CASSSLGTASYEQYF.

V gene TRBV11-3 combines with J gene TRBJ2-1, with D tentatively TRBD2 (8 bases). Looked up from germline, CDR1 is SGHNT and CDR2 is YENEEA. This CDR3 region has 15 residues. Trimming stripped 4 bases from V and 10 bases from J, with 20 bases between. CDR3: CASSSQGSGGGEQFF. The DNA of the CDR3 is TGTGCCAGCAGCTCCCAGGGTTCGGGAGGGGGCGAGCAGTTCTTC.

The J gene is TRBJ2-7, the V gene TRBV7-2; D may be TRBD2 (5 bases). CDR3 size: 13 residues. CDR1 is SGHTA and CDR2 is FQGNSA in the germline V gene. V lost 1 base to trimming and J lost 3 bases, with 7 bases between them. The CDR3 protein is CASSLEAGYEQYF. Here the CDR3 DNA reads TGTGCCAGCAGCTTAGAGGCGGGCTACGAGCAGTACTTC.

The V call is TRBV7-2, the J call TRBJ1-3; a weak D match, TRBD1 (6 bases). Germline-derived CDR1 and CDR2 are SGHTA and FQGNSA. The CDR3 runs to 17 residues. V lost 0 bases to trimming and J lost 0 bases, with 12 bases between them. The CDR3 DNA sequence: TGTGCCAGCAGCTTAGCTTTGGGACAACTCTCTGGAAACACCATATATTTT. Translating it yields CASSLALGQLSGNTIYF.

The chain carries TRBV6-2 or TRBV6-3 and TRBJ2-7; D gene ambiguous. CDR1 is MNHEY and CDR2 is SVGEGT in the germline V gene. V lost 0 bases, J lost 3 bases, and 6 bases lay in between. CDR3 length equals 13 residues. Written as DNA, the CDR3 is TGTGCCAGCAGTTACTCACAAGGCTACGAGCAGTACTTC. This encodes CASSYSQGYEQYF.

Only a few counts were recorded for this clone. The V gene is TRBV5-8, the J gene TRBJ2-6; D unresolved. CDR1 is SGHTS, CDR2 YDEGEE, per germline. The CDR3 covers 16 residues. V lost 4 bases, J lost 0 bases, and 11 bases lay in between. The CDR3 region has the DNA TGTGCCAGCAGCGCAGAAAGTTACTCTGGGGCCAACGTCCTGACTTTC. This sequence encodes CASSAESYSGANVLTF.

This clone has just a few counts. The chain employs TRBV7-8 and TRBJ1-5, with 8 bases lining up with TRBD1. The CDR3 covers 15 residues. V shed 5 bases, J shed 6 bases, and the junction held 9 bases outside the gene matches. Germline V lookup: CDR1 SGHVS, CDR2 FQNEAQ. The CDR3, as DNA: TGTGCCAGCAGCCGCCACTCAGGGGGCGGTCAGCCCCAGCATTTT. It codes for CASSRHSGGGQPQHF.